The 27 T cell receptor beta chains below all came from one sample that was sequenced in a study of Graves' ophthalmopathy and Graves' hyperthyroidism. Investigators amplified TCR beta CDR3 regions from RNA transcripts. The library came from an HTBI-primed first-round RT-PCR and a second-round multiplex PCR. TCRdb independently ran MiXCR on the multiplex PCR reads; one entry per CDR3 protein. The table has some 520,000 distinct CDR3 sequences, 14% seen once; the top ten hold 8% to 10%. The sequenced sample consisted of blood. These receptors came from a woman aged 25 to 39 with Graves' ophthalmopathy.

Many counts were recorded for this clonotype. The CDR3 here is CASKYESLNTEAFF. CDR3 nucleotide sequence: TGTGCCAGTAAATACGAAAGCCTGAACACTGAAGCTTTCTTT. V usage is TRBV19 and J usage is TRBJ1-1; D call uncertain. Per the germline V gene, CDR1 is LNHDA and CDR2 is SQIVND (reference sequence). Deletions cut 7 bases from V and 0 bases from J, with 12 bases between. The length of the CDR3 is 14 residues.

This clonotype was observed many times. V is TRBV11-2 and J is TRBJ2-5; D uncertain. CDR1 is SGHAT and CDR2 is FQNNGV in the germline V gene. V was pared by 5 bases and J by 5 bases, with 9 bases between. The CDR3 has 12 amino acids. The CDR3 sequence: CASSPRWETQYF. The CDR3 DNA sequence: TGTGCCAGCAGCCCCCGTTGGGAGACCCAGTACTTC.

This clonotype has just a few counts. This chain uses TRBV20-1 with TRBJ2-2; the D is unclear. Germline V gene lookup returns CDR1 DFQATT and CDR2 SNEGSKA (reference sequence). The CDR3 consists of 13 residues. The V gene lost 3 bases and the J gene lost 0 bases, with 5 bases spanning the gap. The CDR3 DNA follows: TGCAGTGCTAGGGGCGCGAACACCGGGGAGCTGTTTTTT. Amino acids: CSARGANTGELFF.

This clonotype occurred many times. V gene TRBV19 combines with J gene TRBJ2-7; TRBD2 aligns across 8 bases. There are 13 residues in the CDR3. The V segment lost 10 bases and the J segment 4 bases; nucleotides outside the gene matches: 9. The germline CDR1 and CDR2 sequences are LNHDA and SQIVND (reference sequence). The DNA of the CDR3 is TGTGCCACCAAGGAAGGCGGGAGGTACGAGCAGTACTTC. Encoded protein: CATKEGGRYEQYF.

The chain joins TRBV19 to TRBJ1-2; a weak D match, TRBD1 (5 bases). Germline V gene sequence: CDR1 LNHDA, CDR2 SQIVND (reference sequence). The CDR3 spans 15 residues. The V gene lost 4 bases and the J gene lost 0 bases, with 12 bases spanning the gap. The CDR3 is CASSTQGRANYGYTF. CDR3 sequence (DNA): TGTGCCAGTAGTACTCAGGGACGGGCTAACTATGGCTACACCTTC.

The V call is TRBV6-2 or TRBV6-3, the J call TRBJ2-7; TRBD2 agrees at 9 bases. The CDR3 spans 16 residues. CDR1 is MNHEY and CDR2 is SVGEGT in the germline V gene. The J segment lost 0 bases and the V segment lost 2 bases, leaving 5 bases of the junction unmatched. The DNA for the CDR3 is TGTGCCAGCAGTTACCCCACTAGCGGGTACTCCTACGAGCAGTACTTC. This gives the protein CASSYPTSGYSYEQYF.

This clonotype was recorded many times. This chain links TRBV28 with TRBJ1-1; no definite D call. CDR3 length: 13 amino acids. Between the trimmed V and J ends, which lost 5 bases and 5 bases, there was a span of 12 bases. CDR1 and CDR2 from the germline V gene are MDHEN and SYDVKM. The CDR3 spells CASSTPGVTEAFF. CDR3 nucleotides: TGTGCCAGCAGTACACCCGGGGTGACTGAAGCTTTCTTT.

Written as DNA, the CDR3 is TGTGCCAGCAGTGTGGAAGCGGCCTACGAGCAGTACTTC. Its translation is CASSVEAAYEQYF. The chain is built from TRBV2 and TRBJ2-7; a possible D gene is TRBD2 (5 bases). This CDR3 has 13 residues. CDR1 is SNHLY and CDR2 is FYNNEI in the germline V gene. V was clipped by 4 bases and J by 2 bases, with 9 bases between them.

J is TRBJ2-2 and V is TRBV27; TRBD1 matches at 7 bases. This CDR3 is 17 amino acids long. V dropped 6 bases and J dropped 0; count of bases not matched to a gene: 10. Germline V gene data show CDR1 as MNHEY and CDR2 as SMNVEV (reference sequence). The DNA of the CDR3 is TGTGCCAGCAGCCAATTCCGGGACAGCTCGAACACCGGGGAGCTGTTTTTT. The encoded protein is CASSQFRDSSNTGELFF.

This clonotype came up many times. The chain recombines TRBV7-2 with TRBJ2-7; possible D gene TRBD2, 5 bases. Trimming cost V 6 bases and J 3 bases, with 12 bases left between them. CDR1 SGHTA and CDR2 FQGNSA come from the germline V gene. This CDR3 contains 13 residues. CDR3 in DNA: TGTGCCAGCAGTCGGAAGGAGGACTACGAGCAGTACTTC. It encodes CASSRKEDYEQYF.

This clonotype has ten or more counts. The chain recombines TRBV10-3 with TRBJ1-2; D gene uncertain. CDR3 size: 12 residues. The V gene lost 4 bases and the J gene lost 4 bases, with 7 bases spanning the gap. Germline V CDR1 and CDR2: ENHRY, SYGVKD. CDR3 sequence (DNA): TGTGCCATCAGTGCTTTTACCTATGGCTACACCTTC. This gives the protein CAISAFTYGYTF.

This clonotype has at least ten counts. This sequence joins TRBV7-3 and TRBJ1-1, with D hard to call. The V gene's germline CDR1 is SGHTA and CDR2 FQGTGA. CDR3 size: 15 residues. The germline V and J ends were trimmed by 0 bases and 0 bases, with 8 bases remaining between them. The CDR3 bases are TGTGCCAGCAGCTTAACCGGCAGTTTGAACACTGAAGCTTTCTTT. Amino acid sequence: CASSLTGSLNTEAFF. Variable domain in full (rest from reference TRBV7-3 and TRBJ1-1): GAGVSQTPSNKVTEKGKYVELRCDPISGHTALYWYRQSLGQGPEFLIYFQGTGAADDSGLPNDRFFAVRPEGSVSTLKIQRTERGDSAVYLCASSLTGSLNTEAFFGQGTRLTVV.

This clonotype was recorded many times. The rearrangement links TRBV28 to TRBJ2-6, with 10 bases fitting TRBD1. Looked up from germline, CDR1 is MDHEN and CDR2 is SYDVKM. The CDR3 loop spans 13 amino acids. J was trimmed by 12 bases and V by 5 bases; bases with no gene match: 4. The CDR3 spells CASSLTGGRVLTF. In DNA, the CDR3 is TGTGCCAGCAGTCTGACAGGGGGCCGCGTCCTGACTTTC.

In DNA, the CDR3 is TGTGCCAGTAGTTCGGGACTAGCGGATCAAGAGACCCAGTACTTC. Amino acid sequence: CASSSGLADQETQYF. The chain uses TRBV19 and TRBJ2-5; 11 nucleotides line up with TRBD2. Trimming at V came to 5 bases and at J to 2 bases, leaving 4 bases not matched to a gene. The CDR3 contains 15 residues. CDR1 LNHDA and CDR2 SQIVND come from the germline V gene (reference sequence).

There are many counts of this clonotype. The CDR3 nucleotides read TGTGCCAGCACCCGAAAGCCGGGACAGCAAGAGACCCAGTACTTC. It yields the protein CASTRKPGQQETQYF. This chain connects TRBV6-5 to TRBJ2-5; 7 positions agree with TRBD1. Per the germline V gene, CDR1 is MNHEY and CDR2 is SVGAGI. The J segment lost 2 bases and the V segment lost 7 bases, leaving 10 bases of the junction unmatched. The CDR3 has 15 residues.

In this sample, this clonotype turned up a few times. This sequence joins TRBV13 and TRBJ2-2; D is possibly TRBD2 (6 bases). CDR1 PRHDT and CDR2 FYEKMQ come from the germline V gene (reference sequence). The CDR3 consists of 14 residues. V was trimmed by 6 bases and J by 6 bases, leaving 14 bases between them. The CDR3 sequence is CASRYLPGAGELFF. In nucleotides, the CDR3 is TGTGCCAGCAGATATCTCCCGGGGGCCGGGGAGCTGTTTTTT.

The V gene is TRBV6-1, the J gene TRBJ2-5; D is unresolved. CDR3 size: 15 residues. Trimming shortened V by 1 base and J by 5 bases, and 14 bases separated the two germline ends. Germline CDR1 is MNHNS and CDR2 is SASEGT. The CDR3 here is CASSEVGKIRETQYF. CDR3 DNA: TGTGCCAGCAGTGAAGTGGGGAAGATTAGGGAGACCCAGTACTTC.

Of note for this clonotype: With a much larger clone just one base away, this may be a read error. No conserved phenylalanine or tryptophan ends this CDR3, so it is likely a read error. The chain uses TRBV30 and TRBJ1-5; TRBD1 matches at 10 bases. The CDR3 is 14 residues long. The ends lost 2 bases at V and 10 bases at J; junction bases unmatched: 8. CDR1 and CDR2 (germline): GTSNPN, SVGIG (reference sequence). CDR3 nucleotide sequence: TGTGCCTGGAGTCCGACAGGGGGCCGAGTACCCCAGCATTTG. This sequence encodes CAWSPTGGRVPQHL.

This clonotype was counted many times. CDR3 sequence: CSARDSQNKPGPNSPLHF. DNA of the CDR3: TGCAGTGCTAGAGATTCTCAAAACAAACCGGGACCTAATTCACCCCTCCACTTT. This chain connects TRBV20-1 to TRBJ1-6; D is possibly TRBD1 (5 bases). V was pared by 0 bases and J by 6 bases, with 21 bases between. Germline assignment: CDR1 DFQATT and CDR2 SNEGSKA (reference sequence). CDR3 length: 18 amino acids.

The sample holds many counts of this clonotype. The chain carries TRBV20-1 and TRBJ2-5; D possibly corresponds to TRBD2 (5 bases). The CDR3 covers 13 residues. With 1 base removed from V and 4 bases from J, the gap between germline ends came to 10 bases. The germline gives CDR1 DFQATT, CDR2 SNEGSKA (reference sequence). Written as DNA, the CDR3 is TGCAGTGCTAGAGGTGGGAGCCCAGAGACCCAGTACTTC. Translating gives CSARGGSPETQYF.

This clonotype appeared many times. This chain joins TRBV14 and TRBJ2-7; 13 bases line up with TRBD2. Germline V CDR1 and CDR2: SGHDN, FVKESK. Losses at the gene ends were 0 bases for V and 5 bases for J; bases not matched to a gene: 7. This CDR3 region has 17 residues. In DNA, the CDR3 is TGTGCCAGCAGCCAAGATGGACTAGCGGGAGTAAGGAACGAGCAGTACTTC. It translates to CASSQDGLAGVRNEQYF.

The chain uses TRBV20-1 and TRBJ1-1; D remains unclear. Germline assignment: CDR1 DFQATT and CDR2 SNEGSKA (reference sequence). V was shortened by 4 bases and J by 1 base, with 7 bases between the two germline ends. The CDR3 is made up of 12 amino acids. CDR3 region: CSAKIQNTEAFF. The CDR3 region has the DNA TGCAGTGCTAAGATACAGAACACTGAAGCTTTCTTT.

The genes are TRBV27 and TRBJ2-5; 7 bases are shared with TRBD2. CDR3 length: 15 amino acids. V dropped 5 bases and J dropped 2; count of bases not matched to a gene: 8. Looked up from germline, CDR1 is MNHEY and CDR2 is SMNVEV (reference sequence). CDR3 in amino acids: CASSPRTRLQETQYF. The CDR3, as DNA: TGTGCCAGCAGTCCCCGGACTAGATTACAAGAGACCCAGTACTTC.

This clonotype was seen at least ten times. This chain links TRBV12-3 or TRBV12-4 with TRBJ2-7; possible D gene TRBD1, 6 bases. The CDR3 loop spans 14 amino acids. The V and J ends lost 5 bases and 3 bases respectively, with 14 bases between them. This chain's CDR3 is CASSPGVQYYEQYF. The CDR3 DNA is TGTGCCAGCAGTCCAGGGGTCCAATACTACGAGCAGTACTTC.

This clonotype was recorded many times. V usage is TRBV28 and J usage is TRBJ2-7; TRBD1 is a possible D gene (6 bases). Germline V gene data show CDR1 as MDHEN and CDR2 as SYDVKM. The CDR3 loop spans 13 amino acids. Trimming cost V 8 bases and J 2 bases, with 13 bases left between them. This CDR3 reads CASVQGYAYEQYF. In DNA, the CDR3 is TGTGCCAGCGTACAGGGATATGCCTACGAGCAGTACTTC.

In this sample, this clonotype turned up a few times. CDR3 coding DNA: TGTGCCAGCAGCTTAGATCCAGGGGTAAATCAGCCCCAGCATTTT. This gives the protein CASSLDPGVNQPQHF. The V call is TRBV11-2, the J call TRBJ1-5, with D tentatively TRBD1 (6 bases). The ends were cut back, 0 bases at V and 4 bases at J, with 10 bases in the middle. This CDR3 has 15 residues. Germline V lookup: CDR1 SGHAT, CDR2 FQNNGV. Filled out from reference TRBV11-2 and TRBJ1-5, the complete variable domain reads EAGVAQSPRYKIIEKRQSVAFWCNPISGHATLYWYQQILGQGPKLLIQFQNNGVVDDSQLPKDRFSAERLKGVDSTLKIQPAKLEDSAVYLCASSLDPGVNQPQHFGDGTRLSIL.

Many counts were recorded for this clonotype. This chain uses TRBV29-1 with TRBJ2-5, with D maybe TRBD2 (5 bases). Germline CDR1 and CDR2: SQVTM and ANQGSEA. V dropped 1 base and J dropped 4 bases, with 13 bases sitting between them. The length of the CDR3 is 14 residues. The CDR3 protein is CSVEGFRGTETQYF. CDR3 DNA sequence: TGCAGCGTTGAAGGTTTCCGGGGAACAGAGACCCAGTACTTC.